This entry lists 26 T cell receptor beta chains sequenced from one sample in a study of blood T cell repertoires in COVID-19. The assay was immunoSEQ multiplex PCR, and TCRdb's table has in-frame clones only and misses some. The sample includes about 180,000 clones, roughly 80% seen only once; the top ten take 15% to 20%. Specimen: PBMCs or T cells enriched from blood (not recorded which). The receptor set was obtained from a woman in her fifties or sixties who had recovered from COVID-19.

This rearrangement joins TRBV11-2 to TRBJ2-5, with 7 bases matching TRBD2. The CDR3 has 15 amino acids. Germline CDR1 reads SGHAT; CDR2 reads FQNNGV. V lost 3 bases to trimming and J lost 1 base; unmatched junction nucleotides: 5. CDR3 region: CASSLRTSAQETQYF. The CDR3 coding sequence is TGTGCCAGCAGCTTGCGAACTAGCGCCCAAGAGACCCAGTACTTC. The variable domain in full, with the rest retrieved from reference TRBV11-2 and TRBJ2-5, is EAGVAQSPRYKIIEKRQSVAFWCNPISGHATLYWYQQILGQGPKLLIQFQNNGVVDDSQLPKDRFSAERLKGVDSTLKIQPAKLEDSAVYLCASSLRTSAQETQYFGPGTRLLVL.

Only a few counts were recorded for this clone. This CDR3 reads CAWSRAGPNEQFF. CDR3 DNA: TGTGCCTGGAGTAGGGCAGGGCCAAATGAGCAGTTCTTC. The genes are TRBV30 and TRBJ2-1; weak D call: TRBD1 (5 bases). Trimming shortened V by 2 bases and J by 7 bases, and 12 bases separated the two germline ends. The CDR3 sequence is 13 residues long. Germline loops: CDR1 GTSNPN, CDR2 SVGIG (reference sequence).

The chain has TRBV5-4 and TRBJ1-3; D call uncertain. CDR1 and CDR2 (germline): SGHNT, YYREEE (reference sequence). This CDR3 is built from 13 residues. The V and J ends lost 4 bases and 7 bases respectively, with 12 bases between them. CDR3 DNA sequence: TGTGCCAGCAGCCCCGGCAGAGGGAACACCATATATTTT. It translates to CASSPGRGNTIYF.

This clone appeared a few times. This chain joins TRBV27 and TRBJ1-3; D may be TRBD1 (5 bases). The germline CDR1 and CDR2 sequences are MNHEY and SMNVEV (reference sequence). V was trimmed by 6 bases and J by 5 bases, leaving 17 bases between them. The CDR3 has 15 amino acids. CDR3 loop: CASSAGGTVRNTIYF. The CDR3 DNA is TGTGCCAGCAGCGCTGGAGGGACGGTCCGAAACACCATATATTTT.

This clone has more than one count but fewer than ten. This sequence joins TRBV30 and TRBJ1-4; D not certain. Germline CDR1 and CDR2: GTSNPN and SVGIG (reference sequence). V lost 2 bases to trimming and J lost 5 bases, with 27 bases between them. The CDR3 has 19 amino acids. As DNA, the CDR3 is TGTGCCTGGAGTTTTTCCCCCCTTCGTAGAACGGTCCCGAATGAAAAACTGTTTTTT. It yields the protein CAWSFSPLRRTVPNEKLFF.

CDR3 loop: CASSQDKGTTSGSSYEQYF. CDR3 nucleotide sequence: TGCGCCAGCAGCCAAGACAAAGGGACCACTAGCGGGAGTTCCTACGAGCAGTACTTC. The chain uses TRBV4-1 and TRBJ2-7; 11 bases fit TRBD2. Germline CDR1 and CDR2: MGHRA and YSYEKL. Trimming took 0 bases from V and 1 from J; bases not matched to a gene: 11. The length of the CDR3 is 19 residues.

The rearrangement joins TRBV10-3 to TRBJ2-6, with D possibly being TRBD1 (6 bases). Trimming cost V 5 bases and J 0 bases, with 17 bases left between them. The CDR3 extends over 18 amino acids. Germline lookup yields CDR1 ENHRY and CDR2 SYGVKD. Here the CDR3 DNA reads TGTGCCATCAGTCCGGCCGGACAGTTGTTCTCTGGGGCCAACGTCCTGACTTTC. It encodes CAISPAGQLFSGANVLTF.

The CDR3 nucleotides are TGTGCCTGGGGCCCGGACAGGAGCCCTTATAGCAATCAGCCCCAGCATTTT. It is translated as CAWGPDRSPYSNQPQHF. This chain uses TRBV30 with TRBJ1-5, with 7 bases matching TRBD1. The CDR3 has 17 amino acids. The germline CDR1 and CDR2 sequences are GTSNPN and SVGIG (reference sequence). With V trimmed by 5 bases and J by 0 bases, 13 bases remained unmatched.

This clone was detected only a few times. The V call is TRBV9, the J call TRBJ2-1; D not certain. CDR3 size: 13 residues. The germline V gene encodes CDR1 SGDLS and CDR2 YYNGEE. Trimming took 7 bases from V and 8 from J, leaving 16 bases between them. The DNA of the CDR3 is TGTGCCAGCGGTGACTTTTGGTCCGATGAGCAGTTCTTC. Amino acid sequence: CASGDFWSDEQFF.

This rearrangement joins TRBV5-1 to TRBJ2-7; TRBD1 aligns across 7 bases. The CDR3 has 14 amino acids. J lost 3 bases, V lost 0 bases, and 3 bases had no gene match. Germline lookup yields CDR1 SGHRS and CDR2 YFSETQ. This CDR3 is CASSLVGQYYEQYF. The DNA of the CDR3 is TGCGCCAGCAGCTTGGTGGGACAGTACTACGAGCAGTACTTC.

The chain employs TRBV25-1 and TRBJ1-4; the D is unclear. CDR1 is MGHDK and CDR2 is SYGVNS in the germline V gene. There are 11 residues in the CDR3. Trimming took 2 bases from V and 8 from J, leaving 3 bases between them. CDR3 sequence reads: CASSEEEKLFF. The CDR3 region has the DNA TGTGCCAGCAGTGAAGAGGAAAAACTGTTTTTT.

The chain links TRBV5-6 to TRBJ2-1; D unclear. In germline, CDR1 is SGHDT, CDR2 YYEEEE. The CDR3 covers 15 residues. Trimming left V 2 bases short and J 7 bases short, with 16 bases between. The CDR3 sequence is CASSLKRPLGNEQFF. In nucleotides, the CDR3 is TGTGCCAGCAGCTTAAAGCGCCCCCTTGGGAATGAGCAGTTCTTC. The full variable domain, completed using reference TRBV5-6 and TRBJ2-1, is DAGVTQSPTHLIKTRGQQVTLRCSPKSGHDTVSWYQQALGQGPQFIFQYYEEEERQRGNFPDRFSGHQFPNYSSELNVNALLLGDSALYLCASSLKRPLGNEQFFGPGTRLTVL.

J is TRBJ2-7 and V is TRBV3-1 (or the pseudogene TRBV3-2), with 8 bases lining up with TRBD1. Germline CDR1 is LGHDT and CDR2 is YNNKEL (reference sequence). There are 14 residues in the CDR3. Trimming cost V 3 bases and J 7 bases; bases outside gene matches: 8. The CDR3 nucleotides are TGTGCCAGCAGCCATCACCGTACAGGGGGAGAGCAGTACTTC. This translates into CASSHHRTGGEQYF.

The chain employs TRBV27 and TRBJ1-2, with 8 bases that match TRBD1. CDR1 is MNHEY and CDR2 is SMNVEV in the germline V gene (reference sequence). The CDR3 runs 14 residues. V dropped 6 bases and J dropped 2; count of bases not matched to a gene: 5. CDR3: CASRGTGVNYGYTF. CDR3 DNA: TGTGCCAGCAGGGGGACAGGCGTAAACTATGGCTACACCTTC.

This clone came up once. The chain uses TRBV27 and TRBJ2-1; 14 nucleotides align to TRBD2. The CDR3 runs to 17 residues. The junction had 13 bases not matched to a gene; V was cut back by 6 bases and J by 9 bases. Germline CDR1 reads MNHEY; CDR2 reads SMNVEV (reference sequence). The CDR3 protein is CASRLGTSGSIRGEQFF. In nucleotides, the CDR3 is TGTGCCAGCAGACTCGGGACTAGCGGGAGTATCAGGGGTGAGCAGTTCTTC.

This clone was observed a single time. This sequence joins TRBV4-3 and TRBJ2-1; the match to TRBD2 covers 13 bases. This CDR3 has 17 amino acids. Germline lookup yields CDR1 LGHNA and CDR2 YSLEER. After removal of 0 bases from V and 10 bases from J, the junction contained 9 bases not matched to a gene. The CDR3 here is CASSQDLTSGRAREQFF. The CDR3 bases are TGCGCCAGCAGCCAAGATCTCACTAGCGGGAGGGCCCGGGAGCAGTTCTTC.

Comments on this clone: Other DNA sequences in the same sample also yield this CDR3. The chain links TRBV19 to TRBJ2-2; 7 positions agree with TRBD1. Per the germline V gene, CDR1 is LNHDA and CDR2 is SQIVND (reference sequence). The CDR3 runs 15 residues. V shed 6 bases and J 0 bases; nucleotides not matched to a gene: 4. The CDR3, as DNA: TGTGCCAGTAGCAACAGGGGAACGAACACCGGGGAGCTGTTTTTT. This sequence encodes CASSNRGTNTGELFF.

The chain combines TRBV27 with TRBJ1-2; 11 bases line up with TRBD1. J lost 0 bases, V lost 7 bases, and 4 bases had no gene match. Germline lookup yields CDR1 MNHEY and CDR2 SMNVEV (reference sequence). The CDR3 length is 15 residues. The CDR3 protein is CASTSGQGANYGYTF. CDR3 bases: TGTGCCAGCACATCGGGACAGGGGGCTAACTATGGCTACACCTTC.

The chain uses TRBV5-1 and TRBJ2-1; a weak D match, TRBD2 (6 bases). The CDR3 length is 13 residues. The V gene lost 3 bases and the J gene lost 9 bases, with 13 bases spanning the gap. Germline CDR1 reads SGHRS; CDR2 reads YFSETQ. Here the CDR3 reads CASSSGLTGEQFF. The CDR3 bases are TGCGCCAGCAGCTCGGGACTGACTGGTGAGCAGTTCTTC.

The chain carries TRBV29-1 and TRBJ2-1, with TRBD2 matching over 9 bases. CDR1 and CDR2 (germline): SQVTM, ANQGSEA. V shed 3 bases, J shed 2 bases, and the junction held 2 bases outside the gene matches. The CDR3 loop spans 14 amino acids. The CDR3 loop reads CSVDRLAAYNEQFF. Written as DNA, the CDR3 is TGCAGCGTTGACCGACTAGCGGCCTACAATGAGCAGTTCTTC.

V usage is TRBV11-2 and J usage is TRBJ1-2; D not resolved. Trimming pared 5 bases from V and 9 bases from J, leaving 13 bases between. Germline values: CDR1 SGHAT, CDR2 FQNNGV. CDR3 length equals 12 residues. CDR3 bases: TGTGCCAGCAGCATTGAAGGAGGGAGCTACACCTTC. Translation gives CASSIEGGSYTF.

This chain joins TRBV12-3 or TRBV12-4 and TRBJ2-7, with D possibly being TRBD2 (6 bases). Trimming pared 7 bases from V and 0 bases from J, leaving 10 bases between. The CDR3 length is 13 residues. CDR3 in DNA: TGTGCCAGCATGGGGGGTTACTCCTACGAGCAGTACTTC. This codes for CASMGGYSYEQYF.

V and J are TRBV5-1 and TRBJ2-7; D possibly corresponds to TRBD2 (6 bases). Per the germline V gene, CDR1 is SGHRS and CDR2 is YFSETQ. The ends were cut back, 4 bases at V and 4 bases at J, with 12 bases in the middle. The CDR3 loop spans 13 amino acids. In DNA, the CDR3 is TGCGCCAGCAGCGGAGGGACGGGATACGAGCAGTACTTC. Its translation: CASSGGTGYEQYF.

DNA for the CDR3: TGTGCCAGCAGCCAAGATCGGCTAGCGGAGCAGTTCTTC. It specifies CASSQDRLAEQFF. This chain connects TRBV4-2 to TRBJ2-1; TRBD2 is a possible D gene (6 bases). This CDR3 has 13 amino acids. CDR1 is LGHNA and CDR2 is YNFKEQ in the germline V gene. Trimming pared 0 bases from V and 10 bases from J, leaving 10 bases between.

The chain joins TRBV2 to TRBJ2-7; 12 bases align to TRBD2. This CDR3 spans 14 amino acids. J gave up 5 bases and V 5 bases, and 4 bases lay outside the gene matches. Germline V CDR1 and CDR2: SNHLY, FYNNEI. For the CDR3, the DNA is TGTGCCAGCAGTCCTAGCGGGAGGGGCAACGAGCAGTACTTC. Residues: CASSPSGRGNEQYF.

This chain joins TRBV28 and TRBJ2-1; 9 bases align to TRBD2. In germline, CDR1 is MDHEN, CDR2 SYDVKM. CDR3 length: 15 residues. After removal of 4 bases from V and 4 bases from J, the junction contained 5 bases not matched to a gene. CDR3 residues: CASSSSSGAYNEQFF. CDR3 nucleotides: TGTGCCAGCAGTTCCTCTAGCGGGGCTTACAATGAGCAGTTCTTC.